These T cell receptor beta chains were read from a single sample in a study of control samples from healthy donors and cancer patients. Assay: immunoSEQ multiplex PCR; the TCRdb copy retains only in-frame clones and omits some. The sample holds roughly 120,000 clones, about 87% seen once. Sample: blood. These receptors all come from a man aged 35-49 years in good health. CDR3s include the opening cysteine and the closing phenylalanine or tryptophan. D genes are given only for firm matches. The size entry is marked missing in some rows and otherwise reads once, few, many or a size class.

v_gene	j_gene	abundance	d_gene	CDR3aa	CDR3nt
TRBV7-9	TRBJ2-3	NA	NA	CASSPVNTDTQYF	TGTGCCAGCAGCCCCGTGAACACAGATACGCAGTATTTT
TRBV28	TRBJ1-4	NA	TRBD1	CASSPPGTGNEKLFF	TGTGCCAGCAGTCCTCCTGGGACAGGGAATGAAAAACTGTTTTTT
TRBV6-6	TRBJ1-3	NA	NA	CASSFGDLSGNTIYF	TGTGCCAGCAGTTTTGGGGACCTCTCTGGAAACACCATATATTTT
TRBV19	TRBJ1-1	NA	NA	CASSTVMNTEAFF	TGTGCCAGTAGTACTGTCATGAACACTGAAGCTTTCTTT
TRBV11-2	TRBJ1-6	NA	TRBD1	CASSLPTGVNSPLHF	TGTGCCAGCAGCTTACCCACAGGGGTCAATTCACCCCTCCACTTT
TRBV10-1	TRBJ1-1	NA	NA	CASSESKEVAFF	TGCGCCAGCAGTGAGTCAAAGGAGGTAGCTTTCTTT
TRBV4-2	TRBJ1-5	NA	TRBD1	CASSQEAGDRANQPQHF	TGTGCCAGCAGCCAAGAAGCGGGGGACAGGGCCAATCAGCCCCAGCATTTT
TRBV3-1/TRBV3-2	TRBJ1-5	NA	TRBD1	CASSLGQGMKPQHF	TGTGCCAGCAGCCTGGGACAGGGCATGAAGCCCCAGCATTTT
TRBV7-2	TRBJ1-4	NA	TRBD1	CASSRTGINREKLFF	TGTGCCAGCAGCAGGACAGGAATTAATCGCGAAAAACTGTTTTTT
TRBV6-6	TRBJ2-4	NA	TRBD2	CASLTETAGGQYF	TGTGCCAGCCTCACGGAAACCGCGGGGGGTCAGTACTTC
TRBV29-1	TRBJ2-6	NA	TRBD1	CSVFGTGSGANVLTF	TGCAGCGTTTTCGGGACAGGGTCTGGGGCCAACGTCCTGACTTTC
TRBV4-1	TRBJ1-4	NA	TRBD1	CASSFSTGTGNVWNEKLFF	TGCGCCAGCAGCTTTAGCACCGGGACAGGGAATGTTTGGAATGAAAAACTGTTTTTT
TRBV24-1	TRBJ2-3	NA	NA	CATSDLTVTDTQYF	TGTGCCACCAGTGATTTGACAGTGACAGATACGCAGTATTTT
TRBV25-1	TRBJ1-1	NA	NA	CASSVGVTEAFF	TGTGCCAGCAGTGTCGGGGTCACTGAAGCTTTCTTT
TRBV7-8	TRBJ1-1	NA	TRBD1	CASSERTGAGTEAFF	TGTGCCAGCAGCGAACGTACAGGGGCGGGCACTGAAGCTTTCTTT
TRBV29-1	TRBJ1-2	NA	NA	CSVATGTGGSGYTF	TGCAGCGTTGCCACAGGGACCGGAGGAAGTGGCTACACCTTC
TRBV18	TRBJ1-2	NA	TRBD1	CASSPPGGGDVNGYTF	TGTGCCAGCTCACCACCAGGAGGGGGCGACGTCAACGGCTACACCTTC
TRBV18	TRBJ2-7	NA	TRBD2	CASSPSGTTYEQYF	TGTGCCAGCTCGCCCAGCGGGACCACCTACGAGCAGTACTTC
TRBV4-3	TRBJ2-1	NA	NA	CASSLGGSNNEQFF	TGCGCCAGCTCCCTAGGGGGGAGCAACAATGAGCAGTTCTTC
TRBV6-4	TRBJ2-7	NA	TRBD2	CASRDRLAGGKEQYF	TGTGCCAGCAGGGACCGACTAGCGGGGGGGAAGGAGCAGTACTTC
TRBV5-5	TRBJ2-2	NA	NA	CASSPGAGNTGELFF	TGTGCCAGCAGCCCCGGAGCAGGGAACACCGGGGAGCTGTTTTTT
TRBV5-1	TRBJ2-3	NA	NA	CASSPQGRDTQYF	TGCGCCAGCAGCCCACAGGGCCGAGATACGCAGTATTTT
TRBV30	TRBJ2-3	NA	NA	CAWSSGFNTQYF	TGTGCCTGGTCATCGGGTTTTAATACGCAGTATTTT
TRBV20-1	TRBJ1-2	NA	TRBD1	CSAIDRGQRGYTF	TGCAGTGCTATTGACAGGGGGCAACGGGGCTACACCTTC
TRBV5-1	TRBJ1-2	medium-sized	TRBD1	CASKTGTMTNYGYTF	TGCGCCAGCAAGACAGGGACGATGACTAACTATGGCTACACCTTC
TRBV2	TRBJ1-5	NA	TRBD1	CASRLYPGTDYNQPQHF	TGTGCCAGCAGACTATACCCTGGGACAGACTACAATCAGCCCCAGCATTTT
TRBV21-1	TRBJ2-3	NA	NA	CASSNSGILVFPDTQYF	TGTGCCAGCAGCAATTCTGGGATACTAGTATTCCCTGATACGCAGTATTTT
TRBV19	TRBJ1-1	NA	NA	CASSTLTGPF	TGTGCCAGTAGTACCCTGACAGGTCCGTTT
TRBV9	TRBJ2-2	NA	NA	CASSVEGRVNTGELFF	TGTGCCAGCAGCGTAGAGGGCAGGGTCAACACCGGGGAGCTGTTTTTT
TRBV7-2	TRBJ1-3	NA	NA	CASSPGPTGNTIYF	TGTGCCAGCAGCCCAGGACCAACAGGAAACACCATATATTTT
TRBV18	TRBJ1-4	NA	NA	CASSTGPNEKLFF	TGTGCCAGCTCAACGGGACCGAATGAAAAACTGTTTTTT
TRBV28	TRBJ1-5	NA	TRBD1	CASSPGTGRVQPQHF	TGTGCCAGCAGCCCCGGGACAGGGAGGGTTCAGCCCCAGCATTTT
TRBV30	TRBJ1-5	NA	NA	CAWSVGLNQPQHF	TGTGCCTGGAGTGTAGGGCTAAATCAGCCCCAGCATTTT
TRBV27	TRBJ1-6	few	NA	CASSLSNGGNSPLHF	TGTGCCAGCAGTTTATCGAACGGAGGAAATTCACCCCTCCACTTT
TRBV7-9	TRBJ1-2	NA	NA	CASSLAGGTGYTF	TGTGCCAGCAGCTTAGCCGGTGGCACTGGCTACACCTTC
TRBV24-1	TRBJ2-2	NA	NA	CATTEGGADTGELFF	TGTGCCACTACTGAGGGGGGGGCCGACACCGGGGAGCTGTTTTTT
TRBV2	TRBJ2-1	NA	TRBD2	CASRTGTSGGAGEQFF	TGTGCCAGCAGGACCGGGACTAGCGGGGGGGCCGGTGAGCAGTTCTTC
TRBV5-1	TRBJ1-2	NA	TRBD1	CASSLGGQGPYGYTF	TGCGCCAGCAGCTTGGGGGGACAGGGTCCCTATGGCTACACCTTC
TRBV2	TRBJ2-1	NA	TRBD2	CASSLAGVNEQFF	TGTGCCAGCAGTCTAGCGGGGGTAAATGAGCAGTTCTTC
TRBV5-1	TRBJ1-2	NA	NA	CASSLATNYGYTF	TGCGCCAGCAGCTTGGCCACAAACTATGGCTACACCTTC
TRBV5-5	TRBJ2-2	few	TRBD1	CASSGGQGSGELFF	TGTGCCAGCAGCGGGGGACAGGGCTCCGGGGAGCTGTTTTTT
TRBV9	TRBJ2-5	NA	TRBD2	CASSAWSGGARVETQYF	TGTGCCAGCAGCGCATGGAGCGGGGGGGCGAGGGTGGAGACCCAGTACTTC
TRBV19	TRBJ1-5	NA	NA	CASSIYSDQPQHF	TGTGCCAGTAGTATTTACAGTGATCAGCCCCAGCATTTT
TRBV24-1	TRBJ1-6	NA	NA	CATSAGTTYNSPLHF	TGTGCCACCAGTGCGGGCACAACCTATAATTCACCCCTCCACTTT
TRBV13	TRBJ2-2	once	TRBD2	CASSLNPGLAGENTGELFF	TGTGCCAGCAGCTTAAATCCGGGACTAGCGGGCGAGAACACCGGGGAGCTGTTTTTT